The 28 T cell receptor beta chains presented below share a single source sample, sequenced in a study of blood T cells in healthy people across ages (dated by TCRdb to between 2014 and 2017). Preparation of the library involved 5' RACE. A second PCR of about 7 to 12 cycles was run with a J-beta primer mix and a sample-barcoded 5' primer. The public reads were reanalyzed by TCRdb: fastp trimming at Q25, MiXCR alignment, in-frame beta chains only. Each record represents a unique CDR3 protein, reported with the most common genes and DNA among its rows. This sample has approximately 1,700,000 distinct CDR3 sequences in its table, and around 42% of those were observed once. About 23% of the sample is in the top ten clones. The sequenced material came from blood. These receptors came from a human donor in good health.

This clonotype was detected once. This chain connects TRBV11-3 to TRBJ1-1; TRBD1 aligns across 7 bases. Germline trimming cut 4 bases from V and 8 bases from J; bases unmatched to any gene: 1. This CDR3 region has 11 residues. Per germline, CDR1 SGHNT and CDR2 YENEEA. In DNA form, the CDR3 reads TGTGCCAGCAGCTGGGACAGAGAAGCTTTCTTT. Protein product: CASSWDREAFF.

The chain has TRBV6-1 and TRBJ2-1, with D maybe TRBD1 (6 bases). The CDR3 consists of 13 residues. V was shortened by 6 bases and J by 8 bases, with 14 bases between the two germline ends. Germline CDR1 and CDR2: MNHNS and SASEGT. The chain's CDR3 is CASRDSGTDEQFF. The CDR3 DNA is TGTGCCAGCAGGGACAGTGGGACGGATGAGCAGTTCTTC.

The rearrangement links TRBV28 to TRBJ1-3; 7 nucleotides align to TRBD1. V was pared by 4 bases and J by 2 bases, with 2 bases of the junction left unmatched. Germline lookup yields CDR1 MDHEN and CDR2 SYDVKM. This CDR3 is 14 amino acids long. The CDR3 here is CASSSQGAGNTIYF. In DNA form, the CDR3 reads TGTGCCAGCAGTTCCCAGGGGGCTGGAAACACCATATATTTT.

This chain uses TRBV7-2 with TRBJ1-4; weak D call: TRBD1 (5 bases). There are 14 residues in the CDR3. Trimming stripped 5 bases from V and 4 bases from J, with 11 bases between. Germline loops: CDR1 SGHTA, CDR2 FQGNSA. CDR3 coding DNA: TGTGCCAGCAGCCCTGACAGTTTTAATGAAAAACTGTTTTTT. Translation: CASSPDSFNEKLFF.

This chain links TRBV5-1 with TRBJ1-6, with 9 bases lining up with TRBD1. CDR3 length equals 14 residues. The germline V gene has CDR1 SGHRS and CDR2 YFSETQ. V was clipped by 7 bases and J by 11 bases; unmatched bases: 10. The CDR3 loop reads CASGTGTGSPPLHF. For the CDR3, the DNA is TGCGCCAGCGGGACCGGGACAGGGTCGCCACCCCTCCACTTT.

This clonotype was found a few times. Sequence at one end of the junction differs from germline and may be a read error. V usage is TRBV5-1 and J usage is TRBJ2-1; 11 nucleotides align to TRBD2. Germline V lookup: CDR1 SGHRS, CDR2 YFSETQ. The CDR3 has 16 amino acids. The CDR3 protein is CASSTLAGATYDEQFF. In nucleotides, the CDR3 is TGCGCCAGCAGCACACTAGCGGGGGCCACCTACGATGAGCAGTTCTTC.

The rearrangement joins TRBV29-1 to TRBJ2-3; 8 positions agree with TRBD2. Trimming took 8 bases from V and 6 from J; bases not matched to a gene: 16. The germline V gene has CDR1 SQVTM and CDR2 ANQGSEA. The CDR3 contains 15 residues. This CDR3 reads CSSYGGAAAWDTQYF. The CDR3 DNA reads TGCAGCTCTTACGGGGGGGCCGCGGCCTGGGATACGCAGTATTTT.

V gene TRBV20-1 combines with J gene TRBJ2-5; TRBD2 matches at 7 bases. Germline values: CDR1 DFQATT, CDR2 SNEGSKA (reference sequence). The CDR3 is 14 residues long. V trimming: 7 bases; J trimming: 1 base; junction bases outside the gene matches: 9. CDR3: CSVVSGPIQETQYF. CDR3 nucleotides: TGCAGTGTGGTTAGCGGGCCCATCCAAGAGACCCAGTACTTC.

This clonotype was observed a handful of times. The J gene is TRBJ1-1, the V gene TRBV6-1; 7 nucleotides align to TRBD1. Trimming cost V 6 bases and J 12 bases; bases outside gene matches: 10. CDR3 length: 12 residues. CDR1 is MNHNS and CDR2 is SASEGT in the germline V gene. CDR3 DNA sequence: TGTGCCAGCAGACCCGACAGGGAGTGGACTTTCTTT. Protein: CASRPDREWTFF.

In this sample, this clonotype turned up once. Germline is not matched at one junction end, which may reflect a read error. This chain joins TRBV4-3 and TRBJ1-1; D is unclear. The CDR3 spans 14 residues. Germline V lookup: CDR1 LGHNA, CDR2 YSLEER. CDR3 sequence: CASGQDFMYGEAFF. DNA for the CDR3: TGCGCCAGCGGCCAAGATTTCATGTACGGTGAAGCTTTCTTT.

The chain has TRBV4-3 and TRBJ2-7; no firm D call. V was clipped by 1 base and J by 3 bases, with 16 bases between them. CDR3 size: 16 residues. CDR1 and CDR2 (germline): LGHNA, YSLEER. This chain's CDR3 is CASSQGVAGSDYEQYF. The CDR3 bases are TGCGCCAGCAGCCAAGGGGTGGCAGGATCAGACTACGAGCAGTACTTC.

Only a few counts were recorded for this clonotype. The chain has TRBV30 and TRBJ2-5; D gene unclear. V lost 0 bases to trimming and J lost 6 bases, with 8 bases between them. Germline V gene sequence: CDR1 GTSNPN, CDR2 SVGIG (reference sequence). This CDR3 region has 12 residues. Here the CDR3 DNA reads TGTGCCTGGAGTGTATATGCAAAGACCCAGTACTTC. It translates to CAWSVYAKTQYF.

In its sample, this clonotype was seen once. The chain joins TRBV5-1 to TRBJ1-1; 10 bases match TRBD1. Germline V gene data show CDR1 as SGHRS and CDR2 as YFSETQ. V was clipped by 4 bases and J by 0 bases; unmatched bases: 6. CDR3 size: 16 residues. CDR3 nucleotides: TGCGCCAGCAGCCAGGGACAGGGGAAGATGAACACTGAAGCTTTCTTT. This translates into CASSQGQGKMNTEAFF.

The chain employs TRBV3-1 and TRBJ2-7; D not certain. The CDR3 loop spans 13 amino acids. Trimming pared 3 bases from V and 4 bases from J, leaving 10 bases between. Germline CDR1 is LGHDT and CDR2 is YNNKEL (reference sequence). The CDR3 DNA reads TGTGCCAGCAGCCACCCTCGGAGTTACGAGCAGTACTTC. Amino acids: CASSHPRSYEQYF.

The chain employs TRBV7-9 and TRBJ2-1; possibly TRBD2 for D (5 bases). The germline gives CDR1 SEHNR, CDR2 FQNEAQ (reference sequence). Trimming stripped 6 bases from V and 10 bases from J, with 7 bases between. CDR3 length: 10 amino acids. This CDR3 is CASRDSEQFF. The CDR3 DNA is TGTGCCAGCAGGGACTCCGAGCAGTTCTTC.

This clonotype was seen a few times. The V and J genes are TRBV5-1 and TRBJ2-5, with D possibly being TRBD2 (6 bases). The germline gives CDR1 SGHRS, CDR2 YFSETQ. The CDR3 extends over 14 amino acids. Trimming stripped 2 bases from V and 11 bases from J, with 19 bases between. CDR3 amino acids: CASSFEAGLEGQYF. The CDR3 nucleotides are TGCGCCAGCAGCTTTGAGGCGGGTTTGGAGGGGCAGTACTTC.

This rearrangement joins TRBV5-8 to TRBJ2-7; D is unresolved. Trimming shortened V by 0 bases and J by 6 bases, and 10 bases separated the two germline ends. Germline V CDR1 and CDR2: SGHTS, YDEGEE. CDR3 length: 13 amino acids. CDR3 bases: TGTGCCAGCAGCTTGGACCTATGGACCGAGCAGTACTTC. As protein: CASSLDLWTEQYF.

There are many counts of this clonotype. The rearrangement joins TRBV4-3 to TRBJ2-3; D is perhaps TRBD2 (6 bases). Looked up from germline, CDR1 is LGHNA and CDR2 is YSLEER. V lost 4 bases to trimming and J lost 3 bases, with 14 bases between them. This CDR3 is 15 amino acids long. The CDR3 is CASSPERAGTDTQYF. The CDR3 bases are TGCGCCAGCAGCCCAGAGCGGGCCGGAACAGATACGCAGTATTTT.

This clonotype was seen only a few times. CDR3 residues: CASSWELASNQPQHF. DNA of the CDR3: TGTGCCAGCAGTTGGGAGTTGGCGAGCAATCAGCCCCAGCATTTT. The genes are TRBV6-6 and TRBJ1-5; D not resolved. The germline gives CDR1 MNHNY, CDR2 SVGAGI (reference sequence). CDR3 size: 15 residues. Trimming took off 4 bases at V and 1 base at J, with 11 bases between the two ends.

This clonotype came up many times. The chain recombines TRBV18 with TRBJ2-7; a weak D match, TRBD2 (6 bases). Germline V gives CDR1 KGHSH, CDR2 LQKENI. The CDR3 length is 12 residues. V lost 2 bases to trimming and J lost 5 bases, with 7 bases between them. For the CDR3, the DNA is TGTGCCAGCTCACCAGGGGGGAACGAGCAGTACTTC. Residues: CASSPGGNEQYF. The full variable domain, in which reference TRBV18 and TRBJ2-7 provide the parts outside the CDR3, is NAGVMQNPRHLVRRRGQEARLRCSPMKGHSHVYWYRQLPEEGLKFMVYLQKENIIDESGMPKERFSAEFPKEGPSILRIQQVVRGDSAAYFCASSPGGNEQYFGPGTRLTVT.

This chain uses TRBV25-1 with TRBJ2-7, with 11 nucleotides matching TRBD1. The J call may be mistaken, given a closer DNA end match to TRBJ2-5. The germline V gene has CDR1 MGHDK and CDR2 SYGVNS. The CDR3 covers 14 residues. The CDR3 DNA sequence: TGTGCCAGCAGCCCAGGACAGGGGGCGAGGACCCAGTACTTC. Translation: CASSPGQGARTQYF.

The V and J genes are TRBV27 and TRBJ2-7; TRBD1 matches 8 bases. Trimming at V came to 6 bases and at J to 6 bases, leaving 7 bases not matched to a gene. Germline CDR1 reads MNHEY; CDR2 reads SMNVEV (reference sequence). CDR3 length equals 13 residues. The CDR3 DNA reads TGTGCCAGCAGCCTCAAGACAGGGGTCGAGCAGTACTTC. It is translated as CASSLKTGVEQYF.

The chain uses TRBV25-1 and TRBJ2-1, with 8 bases matching TRBD1. This CDR3 spans 15 amino acids. Per germline, CDR1 MGHDK and CDR2 SYGVNS. The ends lost 3 bases at V and 9 bases at J; junction bases unmatched: 10. The CDR3 bases are TGTGCCAGCAGTGACCCCGGACAGGGATGGAGTGAGCAGTTCTTC. Its translation: CASSDPGQGWSEQFF.

In its sample, this clonotype was seen a few times. In DNA form, the CDR3 reads TGTGCCAGCAGCCCCCTCCCCCTAGGGTTCGGGGAGACCCAGTACTTC. The encoded protein is CASSPLPLGFGETQYF. The gene calls are TRBV7-2 and TRBJ2-5; D gene uncertain. The V gene's germline CDR1 is SGHTA and CDR2 FQGNSA. V was pared by 5 bases and J by 5 bases, with 21 bases between. This CDR3 region has 16 residues.

The V and J genes are TRBV20-1 and TRBJ2-7; D gene ambiguous. V was shortened by 4 bases and J by 3 bases, with 7 bases between the two germline ends. The CDR3 loop spans 11 amino acids. Germline CDR1 and CDR2: DFQATT and SNEGSKA (reference sequence). CDR3 sequence (DNA): TGCAGTGCTACCCCAGTCTACGAGCAGTACTTC. Translation gives CSATPVYEQYF.

V and J are TRBV29-1 and TRBJ2-4, with TRBD1 matching over 7 bases. The J call may be in error: the DNA end matches TRBJ2-7 better. Per the germline V gene, CDR1 is SQVTM and CDR2 is ANQGSEA. This CDR3 is 13 amino acids long. The CDR3 is CSVAPDRIYEQYF. The CDR3, as DNA: TGCAGCGTCGCACCGGACAGGATCTACGAGCAGTACTTC.

On this clonotype itself: A read error may account for a junction end that differs from germline. The chain joins TRBV9 to TRBJ1-4; TRBD1 matches at 7 bases. The CDR3 is 14 residues long. Looked up from germline, CDR1 is SGDLS and CDR2 is YYNGEE. For the CDR3, the DNA is TGTGCCAGCAGCGCCAGGGGGGATAATGAAAAACGGTTTTTT. This sequence encodes CASSARGDNEKRFF.

This sequence joins TRBV4-2 and TRBJ1-5; 8 nucleotides line up with TRBD1. Germline CDR1 reads LGHNA; CDR2 reads YNFKEQ. The CDR3 spans 16 residues. Trimming took 4 bases from V and 4 from J; bases not matched to a gene: 9. Written as DNA, the CDR3 is TGTGCCAGCAGCCCCGCGGCAGGACAGGGTAATCAGCCCCAGCATTTT. Protein product: CASSPAAGQGNQPQHF.